This record looks at one TCR beta chain sequence and its context. The antigen this receptor binds is unknown. Base qualities are missing; no much larger clone stands one base away. This entry belongs to a study of cutaneous CD30+ T cell lymphoproliferative disorder and hepatitis E (dated by TCRdb to 2017 to 2018). The CDR3, cysteine through phenylalanine, is 14 amino acids long. Solely the CDR3 DNA is kept, with 42 bases framed from the first base. V lost 1 base and J lost 6 bases, and the count of bases not matched to a germline gene is 6. The germline V gene encodes CDR1 SQVTM and CDR2 ANQGSEA. The method was the immunoSEQ multiplex PCR assay. TCRdb stores this immuneACCESS table with in-frame sequences only. Part of the clones is absent; in the studies checked, under half of the shortfall reflects unresolved V genes, and no reason is known for the rest. This sample is represented by several thousand clones; just under 75% of them were singletons. Roughly 0.99% of the sample comes from the top ten.

The origin of this receptor is a human donor with a cutaneous T cell lymphoproliferative disorder associated with hepatitis E virus. The chain is assembled from TRBV29-1 and TRBJ1-5, and 7 junction bases match TRBD1. Sequencing used blood. This receptor has the CDR3 CSVEVGGGGQPQHF. The DNA reads as follows: TGCAGCGTTGAAGTAGGAGGGGGCGGTCAGCCCCAGCATTTT.